This TCR beta chain comes out of a study of shared clonotypes between healthy human individuals. This clone was observed a handful of times. The antigen remains unidentified. General study points: Among donors, clonotype sharing was expected to be affected by sequencing depth.

Original data processing: Filtering differed, since immunoSEQ gave only junction sequences and no quality scores. The assay was immunoSEQ multiplex PCR, and TCRdb's table has in-frame clones only and misses some. V and J calls and clone size are those listed in that table; D and trimming were worked out from the DNA. The sample comprises 2 million to 3 million clones, approximately 94% of which are singletons, and about 0.34% rests with the top ten. The clonotype originates from a man aged 18 to 29 in good health. Some clones in this sample may be carry-over from other donors' samples. Sequenced: naive CD4+ T cells from PBMCs. Subset given: CD45RA+ positively selected.

The chain's CDR3 is CASSLGQAIYGYTF. DNA for the CDR3: TGTGCCAGCTCACTCGGACAGGCGATATATGGCTACACCTTC. J is TRBJ1-2 and V is TRBV18; TRBD1 aligns across 7 bases. This CDR3 is 14 amino acids long. Germline assignment: CDR1 KGHSH and CDR2 LQKENI. V lost 4 bases to trimming and J lost 5 bases; unmatched junction nucleotides: 7.